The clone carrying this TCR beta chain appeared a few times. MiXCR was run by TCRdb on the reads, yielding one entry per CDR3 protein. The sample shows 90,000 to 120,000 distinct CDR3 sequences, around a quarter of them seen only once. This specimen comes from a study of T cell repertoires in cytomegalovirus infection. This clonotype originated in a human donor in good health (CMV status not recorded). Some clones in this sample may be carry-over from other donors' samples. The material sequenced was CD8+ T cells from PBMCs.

CDR3 bases: TGTGCCAGCAGCGGAGGGGGACAGACGATAAGATATGGCTACACCTTC. Translated: CASSGGGQTIRYGYTF. The chain carries TRBV9 and TRBJ1-2; TRBD1 matches 7 bases. V gave up 3 bases and J gave up 5 bases; unmatched junction bases: 13. This CDR3 has 16 amino acids. Germline V gene lookup returns CDR1 SGDLS and CDR2 YYNGEE.